This is a list of T cell receptor beta chains from one sample in a study of T-cell memory formation after mild COVID-19. In TCRdb, the 5' RACE reads were re-called with MiXCR into one record per CDR3 protein. The repertoire consists of roughly 100,000 distinct CDR3 sequences, with around 12% occurring once and the leading ten covering 27%. Sample: PBMCs or a T cell subset sorted from them (not recorded which). The receptors come from an adult woman who had mild COVID-19 (a few samples of this study predate the infection). Cell type and time point are not known. Both conserved end residues are part of each CDR3. The D gene is left open where the match is weak. Size is omitted from some rows. Given values are once, few, many or a class for expanded clones.

CDR3 length,J gene,clone size,V gene,D gene,CDR3 DNA,CDR3 protein
14,TRBJ2-7,few,TRBV25-1,TRBD2,TGTGCCAGCGGGGGGGGGTCGGAGGGAGTAGAGCAGTACTTC,CASGGGSEGVEQYF
14,TRBJ2-7,few,TRBV7-8,.,TGTGCCAGCAGCGGAACACTACTCAGACGGGGCTTGTGGTTC,CASSGTLLRRGLWF
14,TRBJ1-5,many,TRBV7-9,TRBD1,TGTGCCAGCAGCCGGGACAGTAACAATCAGCCCCAGCATTTT,CASSRDSNNQPQHF
15,TRBJ2-5,few,TRBV12-3/TRBV12-4,.,TGTGCCAGCAGTCCAAGGGGCAGGGTTCAAGAGACCCAGTACTTC,CASSPRGRVQETQYF
13,TRBJ1-4,.,TRBV12-3/TRBV12-4,.,TGTGCCAGCAGAACCGAGACTAATGAAAAACTGTTTTTT,CASRTETNEKLFF
14,TRBJ2-7,many,TRBV4-1,.,TGCGCCAGCAGCCAAATGTCGGGAACCTACGAGCAGTACTTC,CASSQMSGTYEQYF
17,TRBJ2-3,few,TRBV25-1,.,TGTGCCAGCAGTGAGGACTTCAAGTCAGACTTGGGGGATACGCAGTATTTT,CASSEDFKSDLGDTQYF
11,TRBJ2-7,many,TRBV6-5,.,TGTGCCAGCGGGTCTTCATACGAGCAGTACTTC,CASGSSYEQYF
17,TRBJ2-1,few,TRBV4-3,.,TGCGCCAGCAGCCAAGATTTTACTAGCCCATTTTACAATGAGCAGTTCTTC,CASSQDFTSPFYNEQFF
14,TRBJ1-1,few,TRBV5-6,.,TGTGCCAGCAGCTTCTGGGCGATGAACACTGAAGCTTTCTTT,CASSFWAMNTEAFF
14,TRBJ2-3,.,TRBV2,TRBD2,TGTGCCAGCAGCCCTAGCGGGGGTAGGGATACGCAGTATTTT,CASSPSGGRDTQYF
15,TRBJ2-7,few,TRBV19,TRBD2,TGTGCCAGTAGTATAGAACTAGCGGGGGTTGACGAGCAGTACTTC,CASSIELAGVDEQYF
12,TRBJ2-7,few,TRBV30,.,TGTGCCTGGAGTTGGCAGGGCTACGAGCAGTACTTC,CAWSWQGYEQYF
15,TRBJ1-1,few,TRBV7-9,.,TGTGCCAGCAGCTCTTCAATGACAGAGAACACTGAAGCTTTCTTT,CASSSSMTENTEAFF
15,TRBJ1-1,.,TRBV15,.,TGTGCCACCAGCAGAGCGCGGGATTCGGGCACTGAAGCTTTCTTT,CATSRARDSGTEAFF
13,TRBJ2-7,.,TRBV29-1,.,TGCAGCGTTTATGGGGATTGGACCTACGAGCAGTACTTC,CSVYGDWTYEQYF
16,TRBJ2-1,.,TRBV6-1,.,TGTGCCAGCAGTGAGTTAGCGCTCAGCTCCTACAATGAGCAGTTCTTC,CASSELALSSYNEQFF
16,TRBJ2-3,few,TRBV25-1,TRBD1,TGTGCCAGCAGTGCCTACAGGGGGAAGGGCACAGATACGCAGTATTTT,CASSAYRGKGTDTQYF
16,TRBJ2-3,.,TRBV12-3/TRBV12-4,.,TGTGCCAGCAGTTTAGTAACAGGGTTAAGCACAGATACGCAGTATTTT,CASSLVTGLSTDTQYF
14,TRBJ1-1,.,TRBV29-1,.,TGCAGCGCCCTGGGATGGGGATTGGAGACTGAAGCTTTCTTT,CSALGWGLETEAFF
14,TRBJ2-3,few,TRBV5-1,TRBD2,TGCGCCAGCAGCCGCGGGGGGAGTGTAGATACGCAGTATTTT,CASSRGGSVDTQYF
13,TRBJ2-7,few,TRBV12-3/TRBV12-4,TRBD1,TGTGCCAGTACAGGGGGGACTTCGTACGAGCAGTACTTC,CASTGGTSYEQYF
15,TRBJ2-7,few,TRBV7-2,TRBD2,TGTGCCAGCAGCCAAATAGCGGGAGGGCCGTACGAGCAGTACTTC,CASSQIAGGPYEQYF
18,TRBJ2-1,few,TRBV4-3,.,TGCGCCAGCAGCCAAGAGTTCGGGTTTACCCGCTCCTACAATGAGCAGTTCTTC,CASSQEFGFTRSYNEQFF
14,TRBJ2-7,.,TRBV29-1,.,TGCAGCGCCACAGGCAAAGCATCCTCCTACGAGCAGTACTTC,CSATGKASSYEQYF
15,TRBJ1-2,.,TRBV6-2/TRBV6-3,.,TGTGCCAGCAGTTACAGGGAGACCGGAGTATATGGCTACACCTTC,CASSYRETGVYGYTF
17,TRBJ2-3,.,TRBV20-1,.,TGCAGTGCTAGACTTATCGGGACTTTATCTAGCACAGATACGCAGTATTTT,CSARLIGTLSSTDTQYF
12,TRBJ2-7,many,TRBV5-1,.,TGCGCCAGCAGCTTGGAGGAGGGCGAGCAGTACTTC,CASSLEEGEQYF
15,TRBJ2-1,.,TRBV7-9,TRBD2,TGTGCCAGCAGCTCGCTAGCGGGGTGGGACAATGAGCAGTTCTTC,CASSSLAGWDNEQFF
15,TRBJ1-2,few,TRBV20-1,.,TGCAGTGCTAGCAATACCTTGGACGGGAGCTATGGCTACACCTTC,CSASNTLDGSYGYTF
17,TRBJ2-7,.,TRBV10-3,TRBD2,TGTGCCATCAGTGAGGTGGCTAGCGGGAGGAACTCCTACGAGCAGTACTTC,CAISEVASGRNSYEQYF
14,TRBJ2-5,few,TRBV12-3/TRBV12-4,.,TGTGCCAGCAGTTTAGAGGGGGGACAAGAGACCCAGTACTTC,CASSLEGGQETQYF
16,TRBJ1-2,few,TRBV15,.,TGTGCCTCGGCCGCAGGGGCCGACGCTCTGGACTATGGCTACACCTTC,CASAAGADALDYGYTF
14,TRBJ2-7,few,TRBV9,.,TGTGCCAGCAGTTACTCGGGACAAGTCTACGAGCAGTACTTC,CASSYSGQVYEQYF
15,TRBJ1-2,few,TRBV15,.,TGTGCCACCAGCAGAGAAGTTCTACAGGACAAGGGCTACACCTTC,CATSREVLQDKGYTF